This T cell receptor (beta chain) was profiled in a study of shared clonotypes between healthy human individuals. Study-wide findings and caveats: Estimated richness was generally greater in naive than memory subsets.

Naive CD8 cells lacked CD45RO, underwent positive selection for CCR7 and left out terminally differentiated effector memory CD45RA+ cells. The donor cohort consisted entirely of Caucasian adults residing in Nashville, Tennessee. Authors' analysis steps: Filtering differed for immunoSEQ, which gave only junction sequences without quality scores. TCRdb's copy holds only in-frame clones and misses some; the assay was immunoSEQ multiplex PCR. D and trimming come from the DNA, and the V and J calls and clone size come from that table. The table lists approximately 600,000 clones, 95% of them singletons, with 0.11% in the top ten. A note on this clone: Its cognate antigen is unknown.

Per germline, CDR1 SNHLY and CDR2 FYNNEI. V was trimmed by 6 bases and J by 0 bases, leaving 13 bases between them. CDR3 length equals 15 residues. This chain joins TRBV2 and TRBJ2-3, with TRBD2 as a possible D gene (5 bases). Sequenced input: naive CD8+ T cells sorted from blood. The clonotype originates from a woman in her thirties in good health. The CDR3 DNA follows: TGTGCCAGCAGCCCGGACCCGGGGAGCACAGATACGCAGTATTTT. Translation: CASSPDPGSTDTQYF.